The 20 T cell receptor beta chains listed next were all sequenced from one sample in a study of OX40 agonist ivuxolimab in advanced cancers. Measured with immunoSEQ multiplex PCR; TCRdb has only the in-frame clones, and not every one. The sample has roughly 90,000 clones; more than 70% are singletons. The sample was CD4+ or CD8+ T cells sorted from blood, taken in a trial of the OX40 agonist ivuxolimab. The receptors stem from an adult with an advanced solid tumor such as melanoma, head and neck, liver or kidney cancer.

The V gene is TRBV7-3, the J gene TRBJ2-2; a possible D gene is TRBD2 (5 bases). From germline, CDR1 is SGHTA and CDR2 FQGTGA. The CDR3 has 14 amino acids. V was shortened by 2 bases and J by 1 base, with 5 bases between the two germline ends. The CDR3 protein is CASSLRENTGELFF. In DNA, the CDR3 is TGTGCCAGCAGCTTACGGGAGAACACCGGGGAGCTGTTTTTT.

This chain uses TRBV30 with TRBJ1-1, with no clear D. Germline assignment: CDR1 GTSNPN and CDR2 SVGIG (reference sequence). The CDR3 is 12 residues long. V was shortened by 5 bases and J by 5 bases, with 12 bases between the two germline ends. The CDR3 loop reads CAWGPRWTEAFF. CDR3 DNA sequence: TGTGCCTGGGGTCCCCGTTGGACTGAAGCTTTCTTT.

The chain couples TRBV9 to TRBJ1-1, with 10 bases lining up with TRBD1. Germline V lookup: CDR1 SGDLS, CDR2 YYNGEE. This CDR3 has 18 residues. V lost 5 bases to trimming and J lost 6 bases; unmatched junction nucleotides: 19. CDR3 sequence (DNA): TGTGCCAGCAGTCCGTTACCCGGGACAGGGGAGGGAGCGGCTGAAGCTTTCTTT. This gives the protein CASSPLPGTGEGAAEAFF.

The gene calls are TRBV28 and TRBJ1-2; 9 bases are a match to TRBD1. With V trimmed by 10 bases and J by 4 bases, 4 bases remained unmatched. The CDR3 runs 12 residues. Germline CDR1 MDHEN, CDR2 SYDVKM. CDR3 in amino acids: CANLDRGYGYTF. The CDR3 DNA sequence: TGTGCCAACCTGGACAGGGGCTATGGCTACACCTTC.

The CDR3 region is CASSARQGADTGELFF. For the CDR3, the DNA is TGTGCCAGCAGTGCCCGACAGGGGGCGGACACCGGGGAGCTGTTTTTT. This chain links TRBV2 with TRBJ2-2; TRBD1 agrees at 10 bases. J lost 3 bases, V lost 4 bases, and 5 bases had no gene match. CDR1 and CDR2 (germline): SNHLY, FYNNEI. CDR3 size: 16 residues. The full variable domain, rest sourced from reference TRBV2 and TRBJ2-2, is EPEVTQTPSHQVTQMGQEVILRCVPISNHLYFYWYRQILGQKVEFLVSFYNNEISEKSEIFDDQFSVERPDGSNFTLKIRSTKLEDSAMYFCASSARQGADTGELFFGEGSRLTVL.

The chain couples TRBV29-1 to TRBJ2-1, with 7 bases aligning to TRBD1. Trimming took 1 base from V and 6 from J; bases not matched to a gene: 12. The CDR3 is made up of 16 amino acids. Germline V CDR1 and CDR2: SQVTM, ANQGSEA. In DNA form, the CDR3 reads TGCAGCGTTGAAGGGGGGACAGTAGTTTCGGGCAATGAGCAGTTCTTC. This encodes CSVEGGTVVSGNEQFF.

The rearrangement links TRBV28 to TRBJ1-2; TRBD1 matches at 9 bases. The CDR3 spans 15 residues. The germline CDR1 and CDR2 sequences are MDHEN and SYDVKM. V lost 6 bases and J lost 7; bases outside the gene matches: 12. In DNA form, the CDR3 reads TGTGCCAGCAGCCTAGGGACAGGGCAAACAAGTGGCTACACCTTC. It translates to CASSLGTGQTSGYTF.

The rearrangement links TRBV2 to TRBJ2-1; 8 nucleotides agree with TRBD1. Per germline, CDR1 SNHLY and CDR2 FYNNEI. This CDR3 contains 13 residues. The V and J ends lost 8 bases and 4 bases, in that order; junction bases with no gene match: 4. The CDR3 DNA sequence: TGTGCCAGCTGGCAGGGGGCGTACAATGAGCAGTTCTTC. It encodes CASWQGAYNEQFF.

The rearrangement joins TRBV7-8 to TRBJ1-2, with TRBD1 as a possible D gene (6 bases). Trimming took off 1 base at V and 11 bases at J, with 20 bases between the two ends. Germline V gene data show CDR1 as SGHVS and CDR2 as FQNEAQ. This CDR3 is built from 15 residues. The CDR3 loop is CASSLDRARGGLYTF. The CDR3, as DNA: TGTGCCAGCAGCTTAGACAGGGCCCGAGGTGGCTTATACACCTTC. The full variable domain, rest sourced from reference TRBV7-8 and TRBJ1-2, is GAGVSQSPRYKVAKRGQDVALRCDPISGHVSLFWYQQALGQGPEFLTYFQNEAQLDKSGLPSDRFFAERPEGSVSTLKIQRTQQEDSAVYLCASSLDRARGGLYTFGSGTRLTVV.

This chain connects TRBV19 to TRBJ1-5; no reliable D call. This CDR3 has 14 residues. In germline, CDR1 is LNHDA, CDR2 SQIVND (reference sequence). V was shortened by 7 bases and J by 0 bases, with 10 bases between the two germline ends. In DNA, the CDR3 is TGTGCCAGTACCGAACGGAGTAGCAATCAGCCCCAGCATTTT. This encodes CASTERSSNQPQHF.

This clone was recorded a few times. This chain uses TRBV6-5 with TRBJ2-7, with 7 positions matching TRBD1. This CDR3 is 14 amino acids long. CDR1 MNHEY and CDR2 SVGAGI come from the germline V gene. V was clipped by 4 bases and J by 6 bases; unmatched bases: 9. The CDR3 region is CASSSYRGVGEQYF. CDR3 bases: TGTGCCAGCAGTTCCTACAGGGGAGTGGGCGAGCAGTACTTC.

This rearrangement joins TRBV6-5 to TRBJ1-1; the D gene is possibly TRBD1 (6 bases). Germline-derived CDR1 and CDR2 are MNHEY and SVGAGI. V lost 6 bases and J lost 0, with 11 bases in between. This CDR3 is 14 amino acids long. CDR3 DNA: TGTGCCAGCAGAGAACAGGGATTGAACACTGAAGCTTTCTTT. It is translated as CASREQGLNTEAFF.

V and J are TRBV7-9 and TRBJ1-1; D gene unclear. This CDR3 has 14 amino acids. V was trimmed by 7 bases and J by 2 bases, leaving 14 bases between them. From germline, CDR1 is SEHNR and CDR2 FQNEAQ (reference sequence). The CDR3 region is CASTNASLNTEAFF. Here the CDR3 DNA reads TGTGCCAGCACAAACGCCTCTCTTAACACTGAAGCTTTCTTT.

The V call is TRBV27, the J call TRBJ2-7, with D possibly being TRBD1 (6 bases). Trimming cost V 5 bases and J 5 bases, with 13 bases left between them. From germline, CDR1 is MNHEY and CDR2 SMNVEV (reference sequence). The CDR3 length is 13 residues. The CDR3 nucleotides are TGTGCCAGCAGTCAACAGGGTCGTGACGAGCAGTACTTC. Amino acid sequence: CASSQQGRDEQYF.

Here the CDR3 DNA reads TGTGCCAGCAGTTTGGTCCCAGGAAACAGCAATCAGCCCCAGCATTTT. Translation: CASSLVPGNSNQPQHF. V gene TRBV28 combines with J gene TRBJ1-5; D is uncertain. V dropped 3 bases and J dropped 1 base, with 13 bases sitting between them. The CDR3 is 16 amino acids. In germline, CDR1 is MDHEN, CDR2 SYDVKM. Combining the CDR3 with reference TRBV28 and TRBJ1-5 gives the whole variable domain DVKVTQSSRYLVKRTGEKVFLECVQDMDHENMFWYRQDPGLGLRLIYFSYDVKMKEKGDIPEGYSVSREKKERFSLILESASTNQTSMYLCASSLVPGNSNQPQHFGDGTRLSIL.

V is TRBV5-5 and J is TRBJ1-5; TRBD1 agrees at 7 bases. The trim removed 4 bases at V and 7 bases at J, leaving 11 bases unmatched. Germline V gives CDR1 SGHKS, CDR2 YYEKEE (reference sequence). The CDR3 is 15 amino acids. This CDR3 reads CASSPDISGGQPQHF. The CDR3 DNA is TGTGCCAGCAGCCCGGATATATCAGGGGGACAGCCCCAGCATTTT.

The chain uses TRBV18 and TRBJ2-4; D is unclear. CDR3 length: 16 amino acids. Germline CDR1 is KGHSH and CDR2 is LQKENI. With 3 bases removed from V and 0 bases from J, the gap between germline ends came to 12 bases. The CDR3 DNA reads TGTGCCAGCTCACCCCCTAGGTCGGTAGCCAAAAACATTCAGTACTTC. The encoded protein is CASSPPRSVAKNIQYF.

J is TRBJ1-5 and V is TRBV2; the D gene is possibly TRBD1 (5 bases). Germline CDR1 is SNHLY and CDR2 is FYNNEI. Between the trimmed V and J ends, which lost 6 bases and 0 bases, there was a span of 12 bases. CDR3 length equals 15 residues. The CDR3 is CASRANRFSNQPQHF. The CDR3 DNA follows: TGTGCCAGCAGGGCGAACAGGTTTAGCAATCAGCCCCAGCATTTT.

The chain carries TRBV29-1 and TRBJ1-2; 7 bases are a match to TRBD1. Germline trimming cut 7 bases from V and 2 bases from J; bases unmatched to any gene: 10. Germline CDR1 is SQVTM and CDR2 is ANQGSEA. The CDR3 is 14 amino acids. In DNA, the CDR3 is TGCAGCGCATCCACGGGACAGCGGAACTATGGCTACACCTTC. Translating it yields CSASTGQRNYGYTF.

The chain employs TRBV11-3 and TRBJ2-1, with a possible D match to TRBD1 (5 bases). Germline CDR1 and CDR2: SGHNT and YENEEA. This CDR3 has 15 residues. Trimming shortened V by 1 base and J by 1 base, and 8 bases separated the two germline ends. For the CDR3, the DNA is TGTGCCAGCAGCTTAGGGCAGGGATCCTACAATGAGCAGTTCTTC. Protein product: CASSLGQGSYNEQFF. Complete variable domain (other parts from reference TRBV11-3 and TRBJ2-1): EAGVVQSPRYKIIEKKQPVAFWCNPISGHNTLYWYLQNLGQGPELLIRYENEEAVDDSQLPKDRFSAERLKGVDSTLKIQPAELGDSAVYLCASSLGQGSYNEQFFGPGTRLTVL.